The 26 T cell receptor beta chains presented below share a single source sample, sequenced in a study. The sorted Tregs were CD4+CD25+CD127-/low cells. In TCRdb, the 5' RACE reads were re-called with MiXCR into one record per CDR3 protein. The repertoire has over 6,500 distinct CDR3 sequences, roughly 73% of them found once; the top ten carry 4.5%. Input material: tumor-infiltrating Tregs sorted from the breast tumor. All receptors come from a female donor with breast cancer.

The rearrangement joins TRBV6-5 to TRBJ1-6; the D gene is possibly TRBD1 (6 bases). Germline loops: CDR1 MNHEY, CDR2 SVGAGI. V gave up 3 bases and J gave up 5 bases, with 14 bases separating them. There are 16 residues in the CDR3. CDR3 sequence: CASSYSGAWNNSPLHF. In nucleotides, the CDR3 is TGTGCCAGCAGTTATTCGGGGGCTTGGAATAATTCACCCCTCCACTTT.

V usage is TRBV28 and J usage is TRBJ1-5, with 7 bases lining up with TRBD1. This CDR3 has 16 amino acids. V lost 6 bases, J lost 6 bases, and 14 bases stayed unmatched. The germline gives CDR1 MDHEN, CDR2 SYDVKM. The CDR3 region has the DNA TGTGCCAGCAGAACCATTGACAGGGTAAAGGGTCAGCCCCAGCATTTT. It translates to CASRTIDRVKGQPQHF.

This chain uses TRBV27 with TRBJ2-6, with no clear D. The germline V and J ends were trimmed by 6 bases and 0 bases, with 9 bases remaining between them. The CDR3 has 15 residues. Germline CDR1 MNHEY, CDR2 SMNVEV (reference sequence). The CDR3 DNA reads TGTGCCAGCAGACGACGAGGCTCTGGGGCCAACGTCCTGACTTTC. Translating gives CASRRRGSGANVLTF.

The chain combines TRBV7-3 with TRBJ2-2; 11 bases line up with TRBD2. CDR3 length: 16 residues. CDR1 and CDR2 from the germline V gene are SGHTA and FQGTGA. The V and J ends lost 5 bases and 5 bases, in that order; junction bases with no gene match: 7. The CDR3: CASSASSGGRTGELFF. The CDR3 region has the DNA TGTGCCAGCAGCGCGTCTAGCGGGGGGCGTACCGGGGAGCTGTTTTTT.

The CDR3, as DNA: TGTGCCAGCTCTTTCGGGGGAGGGAGTTACAATGAGCAGTTCTTC. This codes for CASSFGGGSYNEQFF. The chain couples TRBV12-3 or TRBV12-4 to TRBJ2-1, with 7 bases aligning to TRBD2. The V segment lost 8 bases and the J segment 4 bases; nucleotides outside the gene matches: 11. This CDR3 has 15 residues.

The chain has TRBV20-1 and TRBJ2-1, with D possibly matching TRBD2 (6 bases). With 5 bases removed from V and 5 bases from J, the gap between germline ends came to 13 bases. The germline V gene encodes CDR1 DFQATT and CDR2 SNEGSKA (reference sequence). The CDR3 runs to 13 residues. The CDR3 reads CSARRERNNEQFF. The CDR3 DNA is TGCAGTGCTCGGCGGGAAAGAAACAATGAGCAGTTCTTC.

The rearrangement uses TRBV3-1 and TRBJ1-1, with 8 bases lining up with TRBD1. The CDR3 covers 14 residues. With 3 bases clipped from V and 7 bases from J, the junction kept 7 bases outside the gene matches. Looked up from germline, CDR1 is LGHDT and CDR2 is YNNKEL (reference sequence). The CDR3 nucleotides are TGTGCCAGCAGCCATTCGGACAGGGAGCTTGAAGCTTTCTTT. This sequence encodes CASSHSDRELEAFF.

The chain has TRBV12-2 and TRBJ2-7; the D call in the table, TRBD1, was not verified against the DNA. TRBV12-2 is flagged as a pseudogene. The CDR3 sequence is 15 residues long. The CDR3 DNA reads as TGTGCAAGTCGCTTCGGAACAGGCGGTTCCTACGAGCAGTACTTC. This codes for CASRFGTGGSYEQYF.

The gene calls are TRBV7-2 and TRBJ2-7; D might be TRBD1 (6 bases). Trimming stripped 6 bases from V and 2 bases from J, with 17 bases between. The CDR3 has 15 amino acids. Germline lookup yields CDR1 SGHTA and CDR2 FQGNSA. The CDR3 region is CASSTGQSPTYEQYF. The CDR3 DNA follows: TGTGCCAGCAGTACCGGACAGTCTCCTACCTACGAGCAGTACTTC.

V usage is TRBV20-1 and J usage is TRBJ2-1; D is unresolved. The CDR3 is made up of 13 amino acids. Deletions cut 4 bases from V and 8 bases from J, with 15 bases between. Germline values: CDR1 DFQATT, CDR2 SNEGSKA (reference sequence). In DNA form, the CDR3 reads TGCAGTGCTATTGGGATGTCTCCTTATGAGCAGTTCTTC. Translating gives CSAIGMSPYEQFF.

The sample holds one count of this clonotype. The chain joins TRBV10-2 to TRBJ1-4; D gene uncertain. The length of the CDR3 is 12 residues. Trimming took off 6 bases at V and 3 bases at J, with 5 bases between the two ends. Germline V gene lookup returns CDR1 WSHSY and CDR2 SAAADI. This chain's CDR3 is CASSRPNEKLFF. Written as DNA, the CDR3 is TGCGCCAGCAGCCGCCCTAATGAAAAACTGTTTTTT.

V is TRBV5-1 and J is TRBJ1-2, with TRBD1 identical over 8 bases. This CDR3 contains 16 residues. Germline CDR1 reads SGHRS; CDR2 reads YFSETQ. Trimming took 4 bases from V and 7 from J; bases not matched to a gene: 15. The DNA of the CDR3 is TGCGCCAGCAGCCCAGGCACCGGACAGGGAGGGAGTGGCTACACCTTC. Amino acid sequence: CASSPGTGQGGSGYTF. Variable domain in full (rest from reference TRBV5-1 and TRBJ1-2): KAGVTQTPRYLIKTRGQQVTLSCSPISGHRSVSWYQQTPGQGLQFLFEYFSETQRNKGNFPGRFSGRQFSNSRSEMNVSTLELGDSALYLCASSPGTGQGGSGYTFGSGTRLTVV.

The V call is TRBV12-3 or TRBV12-4, the J call TRBJ2-2; perhaps TRBD2 as D (5 bases). The CDR3 loop spans 16 amino acids. V was cut by 3 bases and J by 2 bases, with 13 bases left in between. This chain's CDR3 is CASSFEGMGNTGELFF. The CDR3 region has the DNA TGTGCCAGCAGTTTTGAGGGAATGGGTAACACCGGGGAGCTGTTTTTT.

The rearrangement joins TRBV20-1 to TRBJ2-7, with 14 bases lining up with TRBD2. This CDR3 is built from 15 residues. The trim removed 5 bases at V and 3 bases at J, leaving 6 bases unmatched. CDR1 and CDR2 (germline): DFQATT, SNEGSKA (reference sequence). The CDR3: CSAVTSGGGSYEQYF. The CDR3 nucleotides read TGCAGTGCTGTGACTAGCGGGGGGGGAAGCTACGAGCAGTACTTC.

The rearrangement links TRBV10-3 to TRBJ2-4; 10 nucleotides agree with TRBD2. The CDR3 runs 14 residues. Germline V CDR1 and CDR2: ENHRY, SYGVKD. The V gene end was trimmed by 10 bases and the J gene end by 6 bases; junction bases not matched to a gene: 9. The CDR3 is CASTLAGDANIQYF. The CDR3 nucleotides read TGTGCCAGCACCCTAGCGGGAGATGCAAACATTCAGTACTTC.

The CDR3: CASSFSSGTSGVNEQYF. The CDR3 coding sequence is TGTGCCAGCAGTTTCTCCTCCGGGACTAGCGGGGTCAACGAGCAGTACTTC. The chain links TRBV6-6 to TRBJ2-7, with TRBD2 matching over 13 bases. With 4 bases clipped from V and 5 bases from J, the junction kept 11 bases outside the gene matches. This CDR3 comprises 17 residues. The germline V gene encodes CDR1 MNHNY and CDR2 SVGAGI (reference sequence).

The chain recombines TRBV5-1 with TRBJ2-7; unclear D gene. Looked up from germline, CDR1 is SGHRS and CDR2 is YFSETQ. The CDR3 is 13 residues long. The germline V and J ends were trimmed by 0 bases and 3 bases, with 7 bases remaining between them. CDR3 loop: CASSLDRNYEQYF. The CDR3 DNA reads TGCGCCAGCAGCTTGGACAGAAACTACGAGCAGTACTTC.

The chain employs TRBV4-1 and TRBJ2-1, with TRBD2 matching 9 bases. After removal of 8 bases from V and 1 base from J, the junction contained 9 bases not matched to a gene. CDR1 is MGHRA, CDR2 YSYEKL, per germline. This CDR3 has 16 residues. CDR3 residues: CASGRKREVSYNEQFF. DNA of the CDR3: TGCGCCAGCGGACGAAAGCGGGAGGTGTCCTACAATGAGCAGTTCTTC.

V is TRBV5-1 and J is TRBJ2-3; D might be TRBD2 (5 bases). There are 14 residues in the CDR3. The germline V and J ends were trimmed by 0 bases and 3 bases, with 8 bases remaining between them. The germline V gene has CDR1 SGHRS and CDR2 YFSETQ. The CDR3 here is CASSLAGLTDTQYF. CDR3 DNA: TGCGCCAGCAGCTTGGCCGGACTTACAGATACGCAGTATTTT.

The V call is TRBV3-1, the J call TRBJ2-4, with 12 positions matching TRBD2. The CDR3 has 17 amino acids. V was clipped by 1 base and J by 7 bases; unmatched bases: 8. The V gene's germline CDR1 is LGHDT and CDR2 YNNKEL (reference sequence). DNA of the CDR3: TGTGCCAGCAGCCAAGTGTCTAGCGGGAGGGCCTCGAACATTCAGTACTTC. Its protein product is CASSQVSSGRASNIQYF. The variable domain in full, with the rest retrieved from reference TRBV3-1 and TRBJ2-4, is DTAVSQTPKYLVTQMGNDKSIKCEQNLGHDTMYWYKQDSKKFLKIMFSYNNKELIINETVPNRFSPKSPDKAHLNLHINSLELGDSAVYFCASSQVSSGRASNIQYFGAGTRLSVL.

The V call is TRBV7-9, the J call TRBJ2-5; 8 bases are shared with TRBD1. CDR1 is SEHNR and CDR2 is FQNEAQ in the germline V gene (reference sequence). The trim removed 7 bases at V and 5 bases at J, leaving 9 bases unmatched. The CDR3 totals 14 residues. The CDR3 bases are TGTGCCAGCAACCACGGACAGGGAGTGGAGACCCAGTACTTC. Encoded protein: CASNHGQGVETQYF. The full variable domain, its missing parts supplied by reference TRBV7-9 and TRBJ2-5, is DTGVSQNPRHKITKRGQNVTFRCDPISEHNRLYWYRQTLGQGPEFLTYFQNEAQLEKSRLLSDRFSAERPKGSFSTLEIQRTEQGDSAMYLCASNHGQGVETQYFGPGTRLLVL.

The chain recombines TRBV4-2 with TRBJ2-1; no reliable D call. This CDR3 is 17 amino acids long. CDR1 and CDR2 from the germline V gene are LGHNA and YNFKEQ. V was clipped by 0 bases and J by 8 bases, with 20 bases between them. DNA of the CDR3: TGTGCCAGCAGCCAAGATCTGAGGACCGTGATCTTGGATGAGCAGTTCTTC. It codes for CASSQDLRTVILDEQFF.

The CDR3 DNA reads TGCAGTGCGGGACTAGGCAGAGATACGCAGTATTTT. It specifies CSAGLGRDTQYF. The rearrangement joins TRBV20-1 to TRBJ2-3; 8 bases fit TRBD2. After removal of 6 bases from V and 5 bases from J, the junction contained 4 bases not matched to a gene. The CDR3 has 12 amino acids. The germline V gene encodes CDR1 DFQATT and CDR2 SNEGSKA (reference sequence).

The gene calls are TRBV7-9 and TRBJ2-5; TRBD1 might be the D (5 bases). The germline gives CDR1 SEHNR, CDR2 FQNEAQ (reference sequence). The CDR3 consists of 14 residues. V dropped 6 bases and J dropped 2 bases, with 13 bases sitting between them. The CDR3: CASRGSAGQETQYF. For the CDR3, the DNA is TGTGCCAGCAGGGGGTCGGCAGGGCAAGAGACCCAGTACTTC.

The count of this clonotype is one. The chain joins TRBV19 to TRBJ1-2; a weak D match, TRBD1 (6 bases). The CDR3 length is 14 residues. The germline V and J ends were trimmed by 4 bases and 7 bases, with 16 bases remaining between them. Germline loops: CDR1 LNHDA, CDR2 SQIVND (reference sequence). The chain's CDR3 is CASSTAGTPSGYTF. Here the CDR3 DNA reads TGTGCCAGTAGTACGGCCGGGACACCTTCTGGCTACACCTTC.

This rearrangement joins TRBV6-6 to TRBJ1-1, with 7 nucleotides matching TRBD1. Germline V gene data show CDR1 as MNHNY and CDR2 as SVGAGI (reference sequence). This CDR3 is 15 amino acids long. The V gene end was trimmed by 2 bases and the J gene end by 7 bases; junction bases not matched to a gene: 10. The CDR3 reads CASSYRPIQGLEAFF. CDR3 bases: TGTGCCAGCAGTTACCGCCCAATACAGGGGCTTGAAGCTTTCTTT.